This is a list of T cell receptor beta chains from one sample in a study of blood T cells in healthy people across ages. TCRdb analysed the 5' RACE reads with MiXCR anew, one entry per CDR3 protein. The sample yields about 720,000 distinct CDR3 sequences, 22% seen once. The sequenced material came from blood. The receptors shown here come from a man in his 70s in good health. CDR3s include the opening cysteine and the closing phenylalanine or tryptophan.

CDR3 length	V gene	J gene	CDR3 protein
17	TRBV5-1	TRBJ2-2	CASTTSLLGANTGELFF
13	TRBV29-1	TRBJ2-5	CSVEEAGKETQYF
16	TRBV21-1	TRBJ1-4	CASSRNRIRADEKLFF
18	TRBV10-3	TRBJ2-3	CAISKSGTSGVLTDTQYF
15	TRBV15	TRBJ2-4	CATSREGLALSIQYF
14	TRBV18	TRBJ2-5	CASTFYTGKETQYF
14	TRBV7-9	.	CAGEVPARQETQYF
14	TRBV7-9	TRBJ1-4	CASSNRGGFEKLFF
14	TRBV7-9	TRBJ2-1	CASTILAAYNEQFF
14	TRBV3-1	TRBJ1-5	CASSRGQLNQPQHF
13	TRBV24-1	TRBJ2-1	CATSDPTGNEQFF
14	TRBV6-6	.	CASRDYPQSYEQYF
16	TRBV10-3	TRBJ2-3	CAISIGTSSPTDTQYF
16	TRBV10-3	TRBJ2-2	CAISDSPGTRGGELFF
15	TRBV4-3	TRBJ2-3	CASSQGQPATDTQYF
13	TRBV29-1	TRBJ2-7	CSVRTGFSYEQYF
18	TRBV7-3	TRBJ2-1	CASTSRAFPELVDNEQFF
14	TRBV27	TRBJ2-3	CASSQGREADTQYF
14	TRBV3-1	TRBJ1-2	CASSQGGAGGGYTF
13	TRBV12-3/TRBV12-4	TRBJ1-4	CASSYAGQEKLFF
15	TRBV2	TRBJ2-3	CASSKRQVDTDTQYF
16	TRBV7-9	TRBJ2-3	CASSFLLAGDTDTQYF
15	TRBV7-9	TRBJ1-4	CASSLASQGNEKLFF
13	TRBV3-1	TRBJ1-2	CASSQEGHRGYTF
15	TRBV28	TRBJ1-1	CASSLLDRVNTEAFF
15	TRBV29-1	TRBJ2-2	CSAKPRTANTGELFF
15	TRBV14	TRBJ1-6	CASSQGVAYNSPLHF
14	TRBV5-1	TRBJ2-4	CASSLPGQTNIQYF
13	TRBV20-1	TRBJ2-2	CSARAGGTGELFF
13	TRBV11-2	TRBJ1-2	CASSSGLIYGYTF
11	TRBV29-1	TRBJ2-5	CSVTVRETQYF
14	TRBV12-3/TRBV12-4	TRBJ1-1	CASSLLSGDTEAFF
16	TRBV11-3	TRBJ2-1	CASSFGGEARSNEQFF
15	TRBV12-3/TRBV12-4	.	CASSLPGLALNEQFF
14	TRBV5-1	TRBJ2-3	CASWRGAGSDTQYF
15	TRBV11-3	TRBJ2-2	CASSRWAGVTGELFF
14	TRBV12-1	.	CASSSNREQETQYF
17	TRBV3-1	TRBJ1-5	CASSQEEAQASNQPQHF
13	TRBV19	TRBJ2-2	CASSNPNTGELFF
17	TRBV11-2	TRBJ2-3	CASSLLAGGQSTDTQYF
15	TRBV12-3/TRBV12-4	TRBJ2-7	CAGSGRWGSSYEQYF
15	TRBV3-1	TRBJ2-5	CASSQDVPGAETQYF
14	TRBV2	TRBJ1-4	CASSEFQGGEKLFF
15	TRBV7-9	TRBJ2-1	CASSSKTGGYNEQFF
13	TRBV2	.	CASGDGSGFEQFF
14	TRBV15	TRBJ2-3	CATSSAGVEDTQYF